One sample yielded the 13 T cell receptor beta chains listed below, sequenced in a study of blood T cells in healthy people across ages. Then a second PCR, running roughly 7 to 11 cycles, was carried out with a sample-barcoded 5' primer and a J-beta primer mix. TCRdb independently ran MiXCR on the 5' RACE reads; one entry per CDR3 protein. The table records about 1.6 million distinct CDR3 sequences, about 31% of them present only once. What was sequenced was blood. All receptors come from a woman aged 25 to 45 in good health.

This clonotype was detected many times. The rearrangement joins TRBV7-3 to TRBJ2-7; no reliable D call. Germline values: CDR1 SGHTA, CDR2 FQGTGA. The CDR3 runs 13 residues. Trimming removed 4 bases from V and 1 base from J, with 8 bases in between. The CDR3 here is CASSSSLSYEQYF. CDR3 DNA: TGTGCCAGCAGCTCTTCCTTATCCTACGAGCAGTACTTC.

This clonotype was seen ten or more times. The CDR3 DNA reads TGTGCCAGCAGTCCGACTAGCGGTGGGCTCTACGAGCAGTACTTC. It encodes CASSPTSGGLYEQYF. J is TRBJ2-7 and V is TRBV12-3 or TRBV12-4; 9 nucleotides match TRBD2. V lost 5 bases, J lost 3 bases, and 8 bases stayed unmatched. The CDR3 runs to 15 residues.

This clonotype occurred a few times. The gene calls are TRBV20-1 and TRBJ1-6; 7 nucleotides line up with TRBD1. This CDR3 is 15 amino acids long. From germline, CDR1 is DFQATT and CDR2 SNEGSKA (reference sequence). V trimming: 6 bases; J trimming: 7 bases; junction bases outside the gene matches: 12. The CDR3 here is CSARDSQISNSPLHF. The DNA for the CDR3 is TGCAGTGCCCGGGACAGCCAGATTTCCAATTCACCCCTCCACTTT.

This clonotype was counted a few times. This chain joins TRBV6-2 or TRBV6-3 and TRBJ2-3; 11 bases are shared with TRBD1. With 7 bases clipped from V and 6 bases from J, the junction kept 6 bases outside the gene matches. The CDR3 loop spans 14 amino acids. CDR1 is MNHEY, CDR2 SVGEGT, per germline. CDR3 amino acids: CASNSGQGADTQYF. The CDR3 nucleotides are TGTGCCAGCAACTCCGGACAGGGGGCGGATACGCAGTATTTT.

This clonotype was detected ten times or more. The chain joins TRBV20-1 to TRBJ2-1; D is unresolved. V lost 0 bases, J lost 2 bases, and 11 bases lay in between. The germline V gene has CDR1 DFQATT and CDR2 SNEGSKA (reference sequence). There are 15 residues in the CDR3. The CDR3: CSARDPERTYNEQFF. The CDR3 DNA is TGCAGTGCTAGAGATCCGGAGCGTACCTACAATGAGCAGTTCTTC.

This clonotype was observed a handful of times. The CDR3 DNA sequence: TGTGCCAGTCGGTGGGGCGGCAACTACGAGCAGTACTTC. It specifies CASRWGGNYEQYF. J is TRBJ2-7 and V is TRBV28; D possibly corresponds to TRBD1 (5 bases). This CDR3 region has 13 residues. The germline V gene has CDR1 MDHEN and CDR2 SYDVKM. Trimming pared 9 bases from V and 3 bases from J, leaving 15 bases between.

This chain uses TRBV20-1 with TRBJ1-3, with 7 bases fitting TRBD1. The CDR3 contains 15 residues. Trimming took 0 bases from V and 2 from J; bases not matched to a gene: 4. The germline V gene has CDR1 DFQATT and CDR2 SNEGSKA (reference sequence). DNA of the CDR3: TGCAGTGCTAGAGATGACAGGGACCCTGGAAACACCATATATTTT. Translation gives CSARDDRDPGNTIYF.

The chain combines TRBV9 with TRBJ2-7; the D call may be TRBD1 or TRBD2 (5 bases each). The CDR3 contains 17 residues. In germline, CDR1 is SGDLS, CDR2 YYNGEE. V lost 5 bases, J lost 1 base, and 22 bases lay in between. CDR3 sequence (DNA): TGTGCCAGCAGATCACTCCCTAACGGGGCTTTATCCTACGAGCAGTACTTC. Translated, it gives CASRSLPNGALSYEQYF.

This sequence joins TRBV11-2 and TRBJ2-7; 11 nucleotides align to TRBD2. Trimming removed 4 bases from V and 0 bases from J; junction bases left unmatched: 2. Per germline, CDR1 SGHAT and CDR2 FQNNGV. This CDR3 comprises 15 residues. The CDR3 DNA reads TGTGCCAGCAGCTGGGGACTAGCGGACTCCTACGAGCAGTACTTC. It codes for CASSWGLADSYEQYF.

This chain connects TRBV7-2 to TRBJ2-5, with D possibly TRBD2 on 6 matching bases. Germline CDR1 reads SGHTA; CDR2 reads FQGNSA. The CDR3 is made up of 15 amino acids. V lost 5 bases to trimming and J lost 1 base, with 14 bases between them. CDR3 nucleotide sequence: TGTGCCAGCAGCATAGGGACTGTGGCCCAAGAGACCCAGTACTTC. This sequence encodes CASSIGTVAQETQYF.

The rearrangement links TRBV3-1 to TRBJ1-6; 7 bases are shared with TRBD1. This CDR3 region has 14 residues. The junction had 4 bases not matched to a gene; V was cut back by 5 bases and J by 6 bases. The germline CDR1 and CDR2 sequences are LGHDT and YNNKEL (reference sequence). Here the CDR3 reads CASSDRDSNSPLHF. DNA of the CDR3: TGTGCCAGCAGCGACAGGGACAGTAATTCACCCCTCCACTTT.

The genes are TRBV9 and TRBJ1-2; possible D gene TRBD1, 6 bases. Germline assignment: CDR1 SGDLS and CDR2 YYNGEE. The CDR3 totals 14 residues. V shed 3 bases and J shed 8 bases, with 17 bases lying between them. The CDR3 DNA sequence: TGTGCCAGCAGCGGAGTTGTGGACAGAGGAGGCTACACCTTC. This sequence encodes CASSGVVDRGGYTF.

In nucleotides, the CDR3 is TGTGCCAGCAGCACCCGCCTCGGCGCAGATACGCAGTATTTT. Protein product: CASSTRLGADTQYF. The chain recombines TRBV28 with TRBJ2-3; unclear D gene. The germline V and J ends were trimmed by 6 bases and 4 bases, with 14 bases remaining between them. The CDR3 consists of 14 residues. Germline CDR1 is MDHEN and CDR2 is SYDVKM.